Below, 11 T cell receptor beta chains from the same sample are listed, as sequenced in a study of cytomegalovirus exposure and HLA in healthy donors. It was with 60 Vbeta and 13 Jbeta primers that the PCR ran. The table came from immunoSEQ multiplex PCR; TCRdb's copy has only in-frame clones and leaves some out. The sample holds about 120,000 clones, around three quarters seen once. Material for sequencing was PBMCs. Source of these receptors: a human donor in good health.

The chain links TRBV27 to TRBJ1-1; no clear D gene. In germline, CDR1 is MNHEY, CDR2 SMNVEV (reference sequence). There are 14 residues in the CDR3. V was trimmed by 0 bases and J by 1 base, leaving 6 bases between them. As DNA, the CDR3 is TGTGCCAGCAGTTTATCACCGCGGAACACTGAAGCTTTCTTT. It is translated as CASSLSPRNTEAFF.

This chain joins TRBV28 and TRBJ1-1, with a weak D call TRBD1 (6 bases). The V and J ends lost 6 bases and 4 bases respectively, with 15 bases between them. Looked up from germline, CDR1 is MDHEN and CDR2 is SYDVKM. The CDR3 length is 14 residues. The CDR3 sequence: CASRQGRGITEAFF. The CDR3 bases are TGTGCCAGCAGACAGGGAAGAGGGATCACTGAAGCTTTCTTT.

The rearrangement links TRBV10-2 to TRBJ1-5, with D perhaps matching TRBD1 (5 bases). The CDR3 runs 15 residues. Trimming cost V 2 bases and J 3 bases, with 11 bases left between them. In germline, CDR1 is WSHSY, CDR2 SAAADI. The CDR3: CASSEQGHSNQPQHF. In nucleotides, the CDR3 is TGCGCCAGCAGTGAGCAGGGCCATTCCAATCAGCCCCAGCATTTT.

This CDR3 reads CASSPRQGSRYGEQYF. The CDR3 region has the DNA TGCGCCAGCAGTCCGAGACAGGGGTCAAGATACGGCGAGCAGTACTTC. The chain is built from TRBV5-1 and TRBJ2-7; TRBD1 aligns across 8 bases. The V and J ends lost 5 bases and 6 bases, in that order; junction bases with no gene match: 16. In germline, CDR1 is SGHRS, CDR2 YFSETQ. The CDR3 contains 16 residues.

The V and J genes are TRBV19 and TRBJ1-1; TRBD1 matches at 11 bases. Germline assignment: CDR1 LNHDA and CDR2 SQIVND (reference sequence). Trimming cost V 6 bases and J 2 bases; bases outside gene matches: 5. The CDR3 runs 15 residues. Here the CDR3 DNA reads TGTGCCAGTAGCCGGGGACAGGGGGTTAACACTGAAGCTTTCTTT. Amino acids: CASSRGQGVNTEAFF.

Here the CDR3 DNA reads TGTGCCAGCAGTTTATCGATGTCAGGGAATCAGCCCCAGCATTTT. This codes for CASSLSMSGNQPQHF. The genes are TRBV28 and TRBJ1-5; D is possibly TRBD1 (5 bases). The V and J ends lost 1 base and 4 bases respectively, with 11 bases between them. CDR3 length: 15 amino acids. Germline assignment: CDR1 MDHEN and CDR2 SYDVKM.

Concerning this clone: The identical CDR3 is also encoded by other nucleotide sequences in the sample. The CDR3 region is CASSESGVGYTF. As DNA, the CDR3 is TGTGCCAGCAGTGAATCCGGGGTGGGCTACACCTTC. The chain recombines TRBV6-1 with TRBJ1-2; D is unclear. V was clipped by 2 bases and J by 8 bases, with 9 bases between them. The CDR3 length is 12 residues. Germline loops: CDR1 MNHNS, CDR2 SASEGT.

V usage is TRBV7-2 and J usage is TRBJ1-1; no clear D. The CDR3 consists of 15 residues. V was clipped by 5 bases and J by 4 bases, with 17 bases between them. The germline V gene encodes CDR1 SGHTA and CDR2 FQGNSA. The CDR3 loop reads CASSKAGREITEAFF. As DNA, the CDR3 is TGTGCCAGCAGCAAGGCGGGGAGAGAGATCACTGAAGCTTTCTTT.

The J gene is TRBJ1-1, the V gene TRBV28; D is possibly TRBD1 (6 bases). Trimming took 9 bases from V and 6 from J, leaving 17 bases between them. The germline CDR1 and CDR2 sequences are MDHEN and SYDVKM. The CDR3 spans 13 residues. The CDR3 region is CASHTGLGAEAFF. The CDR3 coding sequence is TGTGCCAGTCATACAGGGTTAGGGGCTGAAGCTTTCTTT.

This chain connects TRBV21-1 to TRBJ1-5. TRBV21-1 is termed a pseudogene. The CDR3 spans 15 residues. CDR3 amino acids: CASSKMHLVNQPQHF. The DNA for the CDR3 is TGTGCCAGCAGCAAAATGCATCTAGTCAATCAGCCCCAGCATTTT.

CDR3 amino acids: CASSQGPMNTGELFF. CDR3 bases: TGTGCCAGCAGCCAAGGTCCCATGAACACCGGGGAGCTGTTTTTT. The chain couples TRBV14 to TRBJ2-2; D unresolved. The V end was cut by 1 base, the J end by 1 base, with 7 bases between. The germline gives CDR1 SGHDN, CDR2 FVKESK. This CDR3 is 15 amino acids long.